These 27 T cell receptor beta chains were sequenced from one sample in a study of blood T cell repertoires in COVID-19. Method: immunoSEQ multiplex PCR; TCRdb's copy keeps in-frame clones and lacks some. The data hold roughly 410,000 clones, with 70% to 90% observed a single time. The sequenced sample consisted of peripheral blood. The receptors stem from a woman aged 40 to 55 with COVID-19, enrolled during active disease.

A single count supports this clone. V gene TRBV7-2 combines with J gene TRBJ1-4; D might be TRBD1 (6 bases). Germline values: CDR1 SGHTA, CDR2 FQGNSA. V lost 5 bases to trimming and J lost 8 bases, with 15 bases between them. This CDR3 spans 14 amino acids. CDR3 in DNA: TGTGCCAGCAGCCGGCCCGGGACACACGAAAAACTGTTTTTT. This gives the protein CASSRPGTHEKLFF.

This rearrangement joins TRBV27 to TRBJ2-7; 9 nucleotides match TRBD1. The junction had 6 bases not matched to a gene; V was cut back by 3 bases and J by 6 bases. This CDR3 is 14 amino acids long. Germline V gene lookup returns CDR1 MNHEY and CDR2 SMNVEV (reference sequence). CDR3 nucleotide sequence: TGTGCCAGCAGTTTTGGTGGGACAGGGATCGAGCAGTACTTC. As protein: CASSFGGTGIEQYF.

The chain carries TRBV9 and TRBJ2-2, with D possibly matching TRBD1 (6 bases). CDR1 SGDLS and CDR2 YYNGEE come from the germline V gene. Trimming removed 1 base from V and 4 bases from J, with 8 bases in between. This CDR3 comprises 14 residues. The CDR3 sequence is CASSVFRGTGELFF. CDR3 sequence (DNA): TGTGCCAGCAGCGTATTCAGGGGCACCGGGGAGCTGTTTTTT.

This clone showed up just once. This chain joins TRBV24-1 and TRBJ2-3, with 9 bases that match TRBD2. The CDR3 covers 15 residues. Germline-derived CDR1 and CDR2 are KGHDR and SFDVKD. The V segment lost 6 bases and the J segment 4 bases; nucleotides outside the gene matches: 7. The DNA for the CDR3 is TGTGCCACCAGTCTGGCGCGGGGGGGGGCAGATACGCAGTATTTT. As protein: CATSLARGGADTQYF.

The rearrangement links TRBV2 to TRBJ2-3; TRBD2 matches at 7 bases. With V trimmed by 11 bases and J by 4 bases, 12 bases remained unmatched. There are 14 residues in the CDR3. CDR1 is SNHLY and CDR2 is FYNNEI in the germline V gene. CDR3 nucleotide sequence: TGTGCCGTACCCGGGAGGTGGCCAGCAGATACGCAGTATTTT. Its translation: CAVPGRWPADTQYF.

V usage is TRBV30 and J usage is TRBJ1-3, with 8 bases aligning to TRBD1. V shed 0 bases and J 5 bases; nucleotides not matched to a gene: 3. CDR1 is GTSNPN and CDR2 is SVGIG in the germline V gene (reference sequence). This CDR3 region has 14 residues. CDR3 protein: CAWSVGQGRNTIYF. The DNA of the CDR3 is TGTGCCTGGAGTGTAGGACAGGGCAGAAACACCATATATTTT. Filled out from reference TRBV30 and TRBJ1-3, the complete variable domain reads SQTIHQWPATLVQPVGSPLSLECTVEGTSNPNLYWYRQAAGRGLQLLFYSVGIGQISSEVPQNLSASRPQDRQFILSSKKLLLSDSGFYLCAWSVGQGRNTIYFGEGSWLTVV.

The rearrangement joins TRBV6-2 or TRBV6-3 to TRBJ1-5; TRBD1 agrees at 7 bases. This CDR3 contains 15 residues. CDR1 MNHEY and CDR2 SVGEGT come from the germline V gene. J gave up 0 bases and V 2 bases, and 1 base lay outside the gene matches. The CDR3, as DNA: TGTGCCAGCAGTTACACAGGGGCTAGCAATCAGCCCCAGCATTTT. The encoded protein is CASSYTGASNQPQHF.

This chain joins TRBV9 and TRBJ1-6; D is possibly TRBD1 (6 bases). Germline CDR1 is SGDLS and CDR2 is YYNGEE. The CDR3 consists of 14 residues. V dropped 4 bases and J dropped 9 bases, with 14 bases sitting between them. The CDR3 DNA reads as TGTGCCAGCAGCACCCGGGACAAGGTTTCACCCCTCCACTTT. This translates into CASSTRDKVSPLHF.

The count of this clone is one. The chain combines TRBV2 with TRBJ1-2, with 7 nucleotides matching TRBD1. The V and J ends lost 7 bases and 5 bases, in that order; junction bases with no gene match: 10. Germline CDR1 and CDR2: SNHLY and FYNNEI. The CDR3 has 14 residues. CDR3 loop: CASTRTGGAYGYTF. For the CDR3, the DNA is TGTGCCAGCACTCGGACAGGAGGGGCATATGGCTACACCTTC.

The chain has TRBV2 and TRBJ2-1; perhaps TRBD2 as D (5 bases). The CDR3 is made up of 11 amino acids. Trimming pared 6 bases from V and 8 bases from J, leaving 8 bases between. Germline loops: CDR1 SNHLY, CDR2 FYNNEI. This chain's CDR3 is CASRRVDEQFF. CDR3 coding DNA: TGTGCCAGCAGGAGGGTGGATGAGCAGTTCTTC. Looking up the rest from reference TRBV2 and TRBJ2-1 gives the full variable domain: EPEVTQTPSHQVTQMGQEVILRCVPISNHLYFYWYRQILGQKVEFLVSFYNNEISEKSEIFDDQFSVERPDGSNFTLKIRSTKLEDSAMYFCASRRVDEQFFGPGTRLTVL.

The chain joins TRBV7-3 to TRBJ2-7; 8 bases align to TRBD1. The CDR3 extends over 15 amino acids. The ends lost 5 bases at V and 4 bases at J; junction bases unmatched: 10. Germline CDR1 SGHTA, CDR2 FQGTGA. This chain's CDR3 is CASSVTPTGEYEQYF. Written as DNA, the CDR3 is TGTGCCAGCAGCGTTACCCCGACAGGGGAATACGAGCAGTACTTC.

As DNA, the CDR3 is TGTGCCAGTAGTTTTGGGACCGGGAGTAGCTATGGCTACACCTTC. Its protein product is CASSFGTGSSYGYTF. This chain uses TRBV19 with TRBJ1-2, with a possible D match to TRBD1 (5 bases). CDR1 and CDR2 (germline): LNHDA, SQIVND (reference sequence). Trimming pared 5 bases from V and 4 bases from J, leaving 17 bases between. This CDR3 comprises 15 residues.

In its sample, this clone was seen once. The chain couples TRBV11-2 to TRBJ2-2, with D maybe TRBD2 (5 bases). This CDR3 is built from 16 residues. V shed 3 bases and J shed 0 bases, with 11 bases lying between them. In germline, CDR1 is SGHAT, CDR2 FQNNGV. CDR3 sequence reads: CASSFSRVSNTGELFF. In nucleotides, the CDR3 is TGTGCCAGCAGCTTCTCGAGGGTGTCGAACACCGGGGAGCTGTTTTTT.

The rearrangement joins TRBV19 to TRBJ1-1, with a weak D call TRBD1 (5 bases). There are 12 residues in the CDR3. Germline CDR1 is LNHDA and CDR2 is SQIVND (reference sequence). V lost 3 bases and J 11 bases, leaving 13 bases between the germline ends. The CDR3 nucleotides read TGTGCCAGTAGTATTAGGGGTGGAGGGGCTTTCTTT. This sequence encodes CASSIRGGGAFF.

This clone was seen a few times. The CDR3 region has the DNA TGTGCCAGCAGTTCTCGCTTCAAGACTAGCGGGGCCTACAATGAGCAGTTCTTC. The encoded protein is CASSSRFKTSGAYNEQFF. The V call is TRBV27, the J call TRBJ2-1; 11 positions match TRBD2. CDR3 length equals 18 residues. Germline-derived CDR1 and CDR2 are MNHEY and SMNVEV (reference sequence). The J segment lost 2 bases and the V segment lost 4 bases, leaving 10 bases of the junction unmatched.

The chain recombines TRBV2 with TRBJ1-2, with D unclear. V lost 1 base and J 4 bases, leaving 7 bases between the germline ends. Per the germline V gene, CDR1 is SNHLY and CDR2 is FYNNEI. The CDR3 contains 13 residues. The CDR3 sequence is CASSEGPGYGYTF. CDR3 nucleotides: TGTGCCAGCAGTGAAGGCCCAGGCTATGGCTACACCTTC.

Only a few counts were recorded for this clone. The chain has TRBV29-1 and TRBJ1-1; 10 positions agree with TRBD1. V shed 7 bases, J shed 5 bases, and the junction held 7 bases outside the gene matches. The CDR3 is made up of 13 amino acids. Germline V gene lookup returns CDR1 SQVTM and CDR2 ANQGSEA. DNA of the CDR3: TGCAGCGGGTGGGACAGGGGTAGGACTGAAGCTTTCTTT. Its translation: CSGWDRGRTEAFF.

The CDR3 reads CASSEKGGYNSPLHF. The CDR3 DNA reads as TGTGCCAGCAGCGAAAAAGGGGGCTATAATTCACCCCTCCACTTT. V usage is TRBV7-3 and J usage is TRBJ1-6; perhaps TRBD1 as D (6 bases). CDR3 length: 15 residues. Trimming pared 5 bases from V and 3 bases from J, leaving 11 bases between. Per germline, CDR1 SGHTA and CDR2 FQGTGA.

This clone was seen only once. The CDR3 loop is CASSSRVTTNEKLFF. The DNA for the CDR3 is TGTGCCAGTAGTTCCAGGGTTACAACTAATGAAAAACTGTTTTTT. J is TRBJ1-4 and V is TRBV19; perhaps TRBD1 as D (5 bases). The germline V and J ends were trimmed by 5 bases and 0 bases, with 10 bases remaining between them. The CDR3 extends over 15 amino acids. Germline assignment: CDR1 LNHDA and CDR2 SQIVND (reference sequence).

This sequence joins TRBV25-1 and TRBJ1-1, with D perhaps matching TRBD1 (5 bases). Germline CDR1 reads MGHDK; CDR2 reads SYGVNS. CDR3 size: 14 residues. The V and J ends lost 5 bases and 4 bases respectively, with 14 bases between them. The CDR3 loop reads CASSSGGKSTEAFF. CDR3 sequence (DNA): TGTGCCAGCAGTTCCGGGGGGAAGTCCACTGAAGCTTTCTTT.

This clone was detected once. The rearrangement uses TRBV5-1 and TRBJ2-2, with D possibly being TRBD2 (6 bases). In germline, CDR1 is SGHRS, CDR2 YFSETQ. The CDR3 is 16 amino acids. Trimming took 7 bases from V and 5 from J, leaving 21 bases between them. CDR3 in amino acids: CASEPYRTGGTGELFF. Here the CDR3 DNA reads TGCGCCAGCGAACCCTATCGGACCGGGGGTACCGGGGAGCTGTTTTTT. The whole variable domain, remainder taken from reference TRBV5-1 and TRBJ2-2, is KAGVTQTPRYLIKTRGQQVTLSCSPISGHRSVSWYQQTPGQGLQFLFEYFSETQRNKGNFPGRFSGRQFSNSRSEMNVSTLELGDSALYLCASEPYRTGGTGELFFGEGSRLTVL.

As concerns this clone: At the DNA level, this CDR3 is encoded by other sequences in the same sample as well. This chain links TRBV19 with TRBJ1-5; no definite D call. The ends were cut back, 2 bases at V and 2 bases at J, with 7 bases in the middle. Looked up from germline, CDR1 is LNHDA and CDR2 is SQIVND (reference sequence). This CDR3 comprises 14 residues. CDR3 sequence reads: CASSIRQGNQPQHF. Here the CDR3 DNA reads TGTGCCAGTAGTATAAGGCAGGGCAATCAGCCCCAGCATTTT.

The V and J genes are TRBV28 and TRBJ2-1; TRBD2 matches at 10 bases. V lost 1 base, J lost 8 bases, and 5 bases stayed unmatched. CDR1 and CDR2 (germline): MDHEN, SYDVKM. This CDR3 comprises 15 residues. The CDR3 coding sequence is TGTGCCAGCAGTTTATTAGCGGGAGGCCGGGATGAGCAGTTCTTC. Translating gives CASSLLAGGRDEQFF.

To note about this clone: The identical CDR3 is also encoded by other nucleotide sequences in the sample. The chain recombines TRBV28 with TRBJ1-5; D is uncertain. Trimming removed 4 bases from V and 7 bases from J, with 5 bases in between. The CDR3 has 11 amino acids. Germline V CDR1 and CDR2: MDHEN, SYDVKM. CDR3 loop: CASSSGQPQHF. CDR3 bases: TGTGCCAGCAGTTCGGGGCAGCCCCAGCATTTT.

The chain joins TRBV28 to TRBJ2-3; D possibly corresponds to TRBD1 (5 bases). There are 17 residues in the CDR3. V was shortened by 5 bases and J by 1 base, with 19 bases between the two germline ends. CDR1 and CDR2 from the germline V gene are MDHEN and SYDVKM. CDR3 nucleotides: TGTGCCAGCAGTCTCTCACAACCAGGGTTTCGCACAGATACGCAGTATTTT. It specifies CASSLSQPGFRTDTQYF.

The chain links TRBV7-2 to TRBJ2-3, with unresolved D. The germline V gene encodes CDR1 SGHTA and CDR2 FQGNSA. The CDR3 contains 12 residues. The V end lost 5 bases, the J end lost 6 bases, and 9 bases lay between the germline ends. CDR3 protein: CASSRSPDTQYF. For the CDR3, the DNA is TGTGCCAGCAGCCGGAGTCCGGATACGCAGTATTTT.

In nucleotides, the CDR3 is TGCGCCAGCAGCCTATCGATTCCGGGACATTACGAGCAGTACTTC. Protein: CASSLSIPGHYEQYF. The chain joins TRBV5-1 to TRBJ2-7, with D maybe TRBD1 (6 bases). With 4 bases removed from V and 4 bases from J, the gap between germline ends came to 18 bases. The CDR3 length is 15 residues. CDR1 SGHRS and CDR2 YFSETQ come from the germline V gene.